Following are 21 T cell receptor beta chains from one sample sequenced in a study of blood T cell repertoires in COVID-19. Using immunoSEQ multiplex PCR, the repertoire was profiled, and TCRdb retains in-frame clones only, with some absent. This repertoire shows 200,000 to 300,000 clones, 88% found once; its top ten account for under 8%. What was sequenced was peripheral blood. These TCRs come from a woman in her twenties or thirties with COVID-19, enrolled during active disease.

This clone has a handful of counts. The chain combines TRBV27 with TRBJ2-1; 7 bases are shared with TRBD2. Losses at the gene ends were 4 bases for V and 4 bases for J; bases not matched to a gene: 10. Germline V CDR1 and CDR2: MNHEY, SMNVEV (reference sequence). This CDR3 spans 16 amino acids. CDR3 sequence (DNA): TGTGCCAGCAGTTCCCTACTGGGGGAGGGTTACAATGAGCAGTTCTTC. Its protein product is CASSSLLGEGYNEQFF.

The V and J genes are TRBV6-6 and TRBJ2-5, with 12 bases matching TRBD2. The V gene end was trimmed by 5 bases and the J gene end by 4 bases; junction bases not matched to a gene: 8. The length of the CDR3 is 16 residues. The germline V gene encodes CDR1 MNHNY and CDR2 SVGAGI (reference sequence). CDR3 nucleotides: TGTGCCAGCAGTCGATCGGGACTAGCGGGTGCAGAGACCCAGTACTTC. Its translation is CASSRSGLAGAETQYF.

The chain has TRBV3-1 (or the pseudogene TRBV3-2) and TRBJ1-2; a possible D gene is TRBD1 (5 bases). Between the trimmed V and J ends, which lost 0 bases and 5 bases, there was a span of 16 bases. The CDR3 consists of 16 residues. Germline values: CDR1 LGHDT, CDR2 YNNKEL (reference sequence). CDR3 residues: CASSQDLATVLYGYTF. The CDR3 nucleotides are TGTGCCAGCAGCCAAGATCTCGCGACAGTCCTTTATGGCTACACCTTC.

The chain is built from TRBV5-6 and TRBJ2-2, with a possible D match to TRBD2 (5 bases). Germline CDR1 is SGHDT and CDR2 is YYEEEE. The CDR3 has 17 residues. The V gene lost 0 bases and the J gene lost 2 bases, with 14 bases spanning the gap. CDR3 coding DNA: TGTGCCAGCAGCTTGGGAACCAGACTAAAAAACACCGGGGAGCTGTTTTTT. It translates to CASSLGTRLKNTGELFF. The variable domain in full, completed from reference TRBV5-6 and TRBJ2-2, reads DAGVTQSPTHLIKTRGQQVTLRCSPKSGHDTVSWYQQALGQGPQFIFQYYEEEERQRGNFPDRFSGHQFPNYSSELNVNALLLGDSALYLCASSLGTRLKNTGELFFGEGSRLTVL.

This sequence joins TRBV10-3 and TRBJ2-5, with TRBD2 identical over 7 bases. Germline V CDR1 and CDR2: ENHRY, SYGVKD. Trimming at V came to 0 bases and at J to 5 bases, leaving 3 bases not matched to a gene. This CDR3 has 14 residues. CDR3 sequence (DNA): TGTGCCATCAGTGAGTCGGGAGGGTCCGAGACCCAGTACTTC. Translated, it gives CAISESGGSETQYF.

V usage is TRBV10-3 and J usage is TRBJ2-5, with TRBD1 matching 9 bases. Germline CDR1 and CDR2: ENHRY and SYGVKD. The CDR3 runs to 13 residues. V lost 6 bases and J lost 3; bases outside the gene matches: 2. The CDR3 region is CAIRGQGEETQYF. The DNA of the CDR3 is TGTGCCATCAGGGGACAGGGTGAAGAGACCCAGTACTTC.

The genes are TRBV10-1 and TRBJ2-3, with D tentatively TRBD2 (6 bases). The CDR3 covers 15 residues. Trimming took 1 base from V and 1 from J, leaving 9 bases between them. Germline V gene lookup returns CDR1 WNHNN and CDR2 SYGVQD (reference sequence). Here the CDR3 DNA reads TGCGCCAGCAGTGAGTGGCGGGGAGGCACAGATACGCAGTATTTT. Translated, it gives CASSEWRGGTDTQYF.

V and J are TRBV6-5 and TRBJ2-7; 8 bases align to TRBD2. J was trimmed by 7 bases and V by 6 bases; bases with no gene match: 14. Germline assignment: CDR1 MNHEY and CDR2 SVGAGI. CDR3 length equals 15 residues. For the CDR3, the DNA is TGTGCCAGCAGCGGGGGGGCCGTTCTAGGCGGGGAGCAGTACTTC. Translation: CASSGGAVLGGEQYF.

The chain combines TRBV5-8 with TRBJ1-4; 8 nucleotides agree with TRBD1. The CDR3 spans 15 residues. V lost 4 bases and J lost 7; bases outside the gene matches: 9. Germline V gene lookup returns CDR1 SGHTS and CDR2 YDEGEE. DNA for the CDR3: TGTGCCAGCAGCCCCGGACAGGGTGGGGGTGAAAAACTGTTTTTT. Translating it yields CASSPGQGGGEKLFF.

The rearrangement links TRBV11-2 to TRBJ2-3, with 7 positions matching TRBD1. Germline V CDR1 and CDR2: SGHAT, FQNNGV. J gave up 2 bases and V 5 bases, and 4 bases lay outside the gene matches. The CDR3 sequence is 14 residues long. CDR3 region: CASSRGQVTDTQYF. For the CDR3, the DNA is TGTGCCAGCAGCCGAGGACAGGTCACAGATACGCAGTATTTT.

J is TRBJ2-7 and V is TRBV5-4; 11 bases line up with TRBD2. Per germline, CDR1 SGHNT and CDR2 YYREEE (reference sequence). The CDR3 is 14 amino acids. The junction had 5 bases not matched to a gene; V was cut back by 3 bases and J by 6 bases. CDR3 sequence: CASSSGTSGVEQYV. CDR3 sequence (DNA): TGTGCCAGCAGCTCTGGGACTAGCGGAGTCGAGCAGTACGTC.

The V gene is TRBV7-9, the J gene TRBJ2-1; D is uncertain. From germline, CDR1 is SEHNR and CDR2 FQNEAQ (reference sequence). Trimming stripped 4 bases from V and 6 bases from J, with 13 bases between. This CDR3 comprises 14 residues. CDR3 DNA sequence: TGTGCCAGCAGCTCTAATTACCCCCTCAATGAGCAGTTCTTC. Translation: CASSSNYPLNEQFF.

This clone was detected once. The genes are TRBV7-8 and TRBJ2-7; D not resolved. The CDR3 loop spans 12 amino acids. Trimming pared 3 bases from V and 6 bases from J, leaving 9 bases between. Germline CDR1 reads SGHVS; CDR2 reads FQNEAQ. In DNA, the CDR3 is TGTGCCAGCAGCTTTAACACGGGCGAGCAGTACGTC. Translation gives CASSFNTGEQYV.

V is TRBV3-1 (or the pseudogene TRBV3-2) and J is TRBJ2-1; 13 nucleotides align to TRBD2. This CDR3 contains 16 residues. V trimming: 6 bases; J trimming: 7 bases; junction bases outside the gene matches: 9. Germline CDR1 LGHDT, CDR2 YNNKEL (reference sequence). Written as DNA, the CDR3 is TGTGCCAGCAGTCGAAGTGAACTAGCGGGGGGGAATGAGCAGTTCTTC. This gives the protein CASSRSELAGGNEQFF.

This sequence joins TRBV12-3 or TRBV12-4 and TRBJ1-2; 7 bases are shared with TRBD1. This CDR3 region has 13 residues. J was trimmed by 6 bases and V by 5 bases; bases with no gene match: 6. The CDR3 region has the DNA TGTGCCAGCAGTACTTACAGGGGCAATGGCTACACCTTC. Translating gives CASSTYRGNGYTF.

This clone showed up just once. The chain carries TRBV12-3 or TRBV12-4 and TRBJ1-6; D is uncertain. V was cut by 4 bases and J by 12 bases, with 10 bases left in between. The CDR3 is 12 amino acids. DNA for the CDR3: TGTGCCAGCAGTTATCGCTACTTACCCCTCCACTTT. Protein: CASSYRYLPLHF.

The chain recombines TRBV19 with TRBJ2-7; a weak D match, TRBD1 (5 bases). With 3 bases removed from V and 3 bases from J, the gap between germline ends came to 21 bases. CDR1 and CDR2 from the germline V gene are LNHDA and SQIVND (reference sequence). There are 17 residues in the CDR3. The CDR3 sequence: CASSIPRAPRPLYEQYV. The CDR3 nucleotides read TGTGCCAGTAGTATCCCCAGGGCCCCGCGGCCCCTCTACGAGCAGTACGTC.

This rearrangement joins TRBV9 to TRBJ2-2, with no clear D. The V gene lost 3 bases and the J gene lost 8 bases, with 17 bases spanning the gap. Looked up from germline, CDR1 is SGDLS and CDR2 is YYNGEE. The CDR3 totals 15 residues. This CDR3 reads CASSADIVFDGELFF. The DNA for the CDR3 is TGTGCCAGCAGCGCCGACATTGTCTTCGATGGGGAGCTGTTTTTT.

The CDR3 spells CASSPLQNTEAFF. The CDR3 bases are TGTGCCAGCAGCCCATTACAGAACACTGAAGCTTTCTTT. The rearrangement links TRBV5-4 to TRBJ1-1, with D uncertain. Germline V lookup: CDR1 SGHNT, CDR2 YYREEE (reference sequence). Trimming removed 4 bases at V and 1 base at J, with 8 bases between. The CDR3 is made up of 13 amino acids.

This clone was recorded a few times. CDR3 coding DNA: TGCGCCAGCAGCCCGACTAGCGGGGGTTCCTACAATGAGCAGTTCTTC. It is translated as CASSPTSGGSYNEQFF. V usage is TRBV4-3 and J usage is TRBJ2-1; the match to TRBD2 covers 12 bases. The length of the CDR3 is 16 residues. V dropped 4 bases and J dropped 1; count of bases not matched to a gene: 2. Germline V CDR1 and CDR2: LGHNA, YSLEER.

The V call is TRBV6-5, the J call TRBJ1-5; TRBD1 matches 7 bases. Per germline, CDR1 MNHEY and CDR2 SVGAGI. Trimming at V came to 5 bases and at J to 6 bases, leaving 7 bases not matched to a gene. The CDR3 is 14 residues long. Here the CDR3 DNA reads TGTGCCAGCAGTCCTTACAGGGGAGGTCAGCCCCAGCATTTT. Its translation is CASSPYRGGQPQHF.